Following are 31 T cell receptor beta chains from one sample sequenced in a study of cytomegalovirus exposure and HLA in healthy donors. Repertoires were generated with immunoSEQ multiplex PCR, while TCRdb's copy carries only in-frame clones and drops some. The sample carries about 73,000 clones, 85% to 95% recorded once. The sample was PBMCs. These receptors were taken from a man between 18 and 35 years old in good health and CMV-seronegative.

The chain joins TRBV18 to TRBJ1-4, with D perhaps TRBD1 (6 bases). CDR1 and CDR2 (germline): KGHSH, LQKENI. The CDR3 contains 16 residues. The V gene lost 3 bases and the J gene lost 7 bases, with 18 bases spanning the gap. CDR3 residues: CASSPTGTAPGEKLFF. In DNA, the CDR3 is TGTGCCAGCTCACCTACAGGGACGGCACCTGGTGAAAAACTGTTTTTT.

The chain recombines TRBV11-1 with TRBJ2-5; the match to TRBD2 covers 10 bases. There are 15 residues in the CDR3. Germline V gene data show CDR1 as SGHAT and CDR2 as FQDESV (reference sequence). Losses at the gene ends were 5 bases for V and 2 bases for J; bases not matched to a gene: 5. The CDR3 bases are TGTGCCAGCAGCGCCCAGCGGGGGGGTCAAGAGACCCAGTACTTC. It codes for CASSAQRGGQETQYF.

The rearrangement uses TRBV5-1 and TRBJ2-3; D might be TRBD1 (5 bases). V was shortened by 4 bases and J by 1 base, with 10 bases between the two germline ends. Germline loops: CDR1 SGHRS, CDR2 YFSETQ. This CDR3 is 14 amino acids long. The CDR3 DNA follows: TGCGCCAGCAGCCTAGGACACCGCACAGATACGCAGTATTTT. Protein: CASSLGHRTDTQYF.

The V and J genes are TRBV23-1 and TRBJ1-5; 7 positions match TRBD1. TRBV23-1 is an ORF; its function is uncertain. J was trimmed by 4 bases and V by 2 bases; bases with no gene match: 8. This CDR3 spans 16 amino acids. CDR3: CASSQPGTASNQPQHF. The CDR3 nucleotides are TGCGCCAGCAGTCAACCGGGGACAGCCTCAAATCAGCCCCAGCATTTT.

This chain connects TRBV27 to TRBJ1-2; tentative D call: TRBD1 (6 bases). The CDR3 covers 14 residues. The V end lost 5 bases, the J end lost 7 bases, and 17 bases lay between the germline ends. Germline V gene lookup returns CDR1 MNHEY and CDR2 SMNVEV (reference sequence). CDR3 bases: TGTGCCAGCAGTAAACAAGCAGGGGTCGGTGGCTACACCTTC. This translates into CASSKQAGVGGYTF.

The genes are TRBV5-1 and TRBJ1-2; 9 nucleotides match TRBD1. Germline CDR1 is SGHRS and CDR2 is YFSETQ. The trim removed 6 bases at V and 6 bases at J, leaving 12 bases unmatched. CDR3 length equals 15 residues. Here the CDR3 reads CASTGTGLGGDGYTF. The CDR3 bases are TGCGCCAGCACCGGGACAGGGTTAGGAGGGGATGGCTACACCTTC.

The V call is TRBV6-6, the J call TRBJ1-5; 7 nucleotides agree with TRBD1. The junction had 9 bases not matched to a gene; V was cut back by 4 bases and J by 6 bases. The length of the CDR3 is 15 residues. Per the germline V gene, CDR1 is MNHNY and CDR2 is SVGAGI (reference sequence). The CDR3 DNA reads TGTGCCAGCAGTTTCTCAGGGGGAACGGCTCAGCCCCAGCATTTT. It is translated as CASSFSGGTAQPQHF.

The chain combines TRBV19 with TRBJ1-5; possible D gene TRBD1, 5 bases. CDR1 and CDR2 (germline): LNHDA, SQIVND (reference sequence). This CDR3 is 15 amino acids long. V was shortened by 1 base and J by 8 bases, with 15 bases between the two germline ends. The chain's CDR3 is CASSIALQVTEPQHF. The CDR3 DNA sequence: TGTGCCAGTAGTATAGCCTTACAGGTTACTGAGCCCCAGCATTTT.

This rearrangement joins TRBV27 to TRBJ2-3, with 12 bases that match TRBD1. V was clipped by 5 bases and J by 6 bases; unmatched bases: 6. Germline loops: CDR1 MNHEY, CDR2 SMNVEV (reference sequence). This CDR3 spans 15 amino acids. The CDR3 spells CASSLRDRGLDTQYF. The CDR3 nucleotides read TGTGCCAGCAGTCTCCGGGACAGGGGGCTGGATACGCAGTATTTT.

The chain employs TRBV11-2 and TRBJ2-7; 9 positions match TRBD1. The ends lost 5 bases at V and 4 bases at J; junction bases unmatched: 3. The CDR3 is 13 residues long. Germline CDR1 SGHAT, CDR2 FQNNGV. The CDR3 nucleotides read TGTGCCAGCAGCGGCGGGACAGGGTACGAGCAGTACTTC. The encoded protein is CASSGGTGYEQYF. The whole variable domain, remainder taken from reference TRBV11-2 and TRBJ2-7, is EAGVAQSPRYKIIEKRQSVAFWCNPISGHATLYWYQQILGQGPKLLIQFQNNGVVDDSQLPKDRFSAERLKGVDSTLKIQPAKLEDSAVYLCASSGGTGYEQYFGPGTRLTVT.

The chain joins TRBV5-1 to TRBJ2-5; D is perhaps TRBD2 (6 bases). V lost 4 bases to trimming and J lost 4 bases, with 14 bases between them. The CDR3 consists of 14 residues. Germline loops: CDR1 SGHRS, CDR2 YFSETQ. Here the CDR3 DNA reads TGCGCCAGCAGCGGCGGGACGTCCGGAGAGACCCAGTACTTC. Its protein is CASSGGTSGETQYF.

The chain has TRBV13 and TRBJ2-7; the match to TRBD1 covers 7 bases. This CDR3 contains 14 residues. Germline-derived CDR1 and CDR2 are PRHDT and FYEKMQ (reference sequence). The V gene end was trimmed by 5 bases and the J gene end by 3 bases; junction bases not matched to a gene: 7. The CDR3 sequence is CASSLGTEIYEQYF. CDR3 bases: TGTGCCAGCAGCCTCGGGACAGAGATCTACGAGCAGTACTTC.

The chain uses TRBV6-5 and TRBJ1-2; D is unresolved. Germline CDR1 MNHEY, CDR2 SVGAGI. This CDR3 comprises 13 residues. The V gene lost 0 bases and the J gene lost 8 bases, with 10 bases spanning the gap. The CDR3 DNA sequence: TGTGCCAGCAGTTACTCAGGAGGGTCCGGCTACACCTTC. Residues: CASSYSGGSGYTF.

The gene calls are TRBV6-6 and TRBJ1-2; D remains ambiguous. Germline V CDR1 and CDR2: MNHNY, SVGAGI (reference sequence). CDR3 length: 14 residues. The DNA for the CDR3 is TGTGCTACGAAAGGTGCGGAGCTGAACTATGGCTACACCTTC. The encoded protein is CATKGAELNYGYTF.

The V and J genes are TRBV30 and TRBJ1-2, with TRBD1 matching over 11 bases. Per the germline V gene, CDR1 is GTSNPN and CDR2 is SVGIG (reference sequence). The CDR3 contains 16 residues. Losses at the gene ends were 3 bases for V and 5 bases for J; bases not matched to a gene: 11. The CDR3 spells CAWRADRGQIFYGYTF. DNA for the CDR3: TGTGCCTGGAGGGCGGACAGGGGGCAAATTTTTTATGGCTACACCTTC. The entire variable domain, with the rest obtained from reference TRBV30 and TRBJ1-2, is as follows: SQTIHQWPATLVQPVGSPLSLECTVEGTSNPNLYWYRQAAGRGLQLLFYSVGIGQISSEVPQNLSASRPQDRQFILSSKKLLLSDSGFYLCAWRADRGQIFYGYTFGSGTRLTVV.

This chain links TRBV19 with TRBJ2-6, with 9 bases lining up with TRBD1. Trimming cost V 5 bases and J 4 bases; bases outside gene matches: 9. The CDR3 has 17 amino acids. Germline V gene sequence: CDR1 LNHDA, CDR2 SQIVND (reference sequence). The CDR3 coding sequence is TGTGCCAGTAGTCGGTCGACAGGGGGATACGGGGCCAACGTCCTGACTTTC. Translated, it gives CASSRSTGGYGANVLTF. Complete variable domain (other parts from reference TRBV19 and TRBJ2-6): DGGITQSPKYLFRKEGQNVTLSCEQNLNHDAMYWYRQDPGQGLRLIYYSQIVNDFQKGDIAEGYSVSREKKESFPLTVTSAQKNPTAFYLCASSRSTGGYGANVLTFGAGSRLTVL.

V and J are TRBV19 and TRBJ1-1; tentative D call: TRBD1 (5 bases). From germline, CDR1 is LNHDA and CDR2 SQIVND (reference sequence). The CDR3 runs 14 residues. With 3 bases removed from V and 0 bases from J, the gap between germline ends came to 8 bases. CDR3 protein: CASSIDRMNTEAFF. DNA for the CDR3: TGTGCCAGTAGTATCGACAGAATGAACACTGAAGCTTTCTTT.

This clone has a handful of counts. The V gene is TRBV6-5, the J gene TRBJ1-2; weak D call: TRBD1 (6 bases). V was trimmed by 0 bases and J by 5 bases, leaving 13 bases between them. From germline, CDR1 is MNHEY and CDR2 SVGAGI. CDR3 length equals 15 residues. The CDR3 DNA reads TGTGCCAGCAGTTACTCGCTATCAGGGGCGTATGGCTACACCTTC. Translating gives CASSYSLSGAYGYTF.

CDR3 residues: CASSPTGLDSPLHF. DNA for the CDR3: TGTGCCAGCAGTCCGACAGGGCTTGATTCACCCCTCCACTTT. This chain connects TRBV6-6 to TRBJ1-6; TRBD1 matches 7 bases. This CDR3 has 14 amino acids. CDR1 and CDR2 from the germline V gene are MNHNY and SVGAGI (reference sequence). Trimming cost V 5 bases and J 8 bases; bases outside gene matches: 6.

The chain links TRBV7-9 to TRBJ1-4; D gene uncertain. This CDR3 is 14 amino acids long. Germline V lookup: CDR1 SEHNR, CDR2 FQNEAQ (reference sequence). V was shortened by 8 bases and J by 6 bases, with 16 bases between the two germline ends. CDR3 protein: CASPEPTPDEKLFF. The CDR3 nucleotides are TGTGCCAGCCCCGAACCCACACCAGATGAAAAACTGTTTTTT.

The gene calls are TRBV5-1 and TRBJ2-7; 9 positions agree with TRBD1. From germline, CDR1 is SGHRS and CDR2 YFSETQ. Trimming at V came to 3 bases and at J to 3 bases, leaving 7 bases not matched to a gene. The CDR3 runs 15 residues. The CDR3 nucleotides read TGCGCCAGCAGCTCCCGGGACAGGGCCATCTACGAGCAGTACTTC. This translates into CASSSRDRAIYEQYF.

V is TRBV7-3 and J is TRBJ1-3, with TRBD1 matching 7 bases. CDR1 and CDR2 (germline): SGHTA, FQGTGA. Trimming at V came to 2 bases and at J to 2 bases, leaving 3 bases not matched to a gene. This CDR3 is 15 amino acids long. The DNA for the CDR3 is TGTGCCAGCAGCTTATCAGGGGGGCCTGGAAACACCATATATTTT. It specifies CASSLSGGPGNTIYF.

CDR3 nucleotide sequence: TGTGCCAGCAGCTTAGAAGCTGGCTATGGCTACACCTTC. It codes for CASSLEAGYGYTF. The rearrangement links TRBV7-9 to TRBJ1-2; D uncertain. Germline values: CDR1 SEHNR, CDR2 FQNEAQ (reference sequence). The V gene lost 1 base and the J gene lost 4 bases, with 7 bases spanning the gap. The length of the CDR3 is 13 residues.

This clone was recorded once. The CDR3 region is CASNPGLKKSGNTIYF. DNA for the CDR3: TGTGCCAGTAATCCGGGACTTAAAAAATCTGGAAACACCATATATTTT. The chain couples TRBV19 to TRBJ1-3, with D maybe TRBD1 (5 bases). The V gene lost 7 bases and the J gene lost 1 base, with 17 bases spanning the gap. Germline CDR1 LNHDA, CDR2 SQIVND (reference sequence). This CDR3 has 16 amino acids.

The chain joins TRBV9 to TRBJ2-1; 11 bases match TRBD2. Germline V lookup: CDR1 SGDLS, CDR2 YYNGEE. V was clipped by 4 bases and J by 4 bases; unmatched bases: 7. The CDR3 runs to 16 residues. CDR3 DNA sequence: TGTGCCAGCAGCCTAACCTTAGCGGGGGGGTACAATGAGCAGTTCTTC. It translates to CASSLTLAGGYNEQFF.

The chain recombines TRBV18 with TRBJ2-1; 9 bases match TRBD1. Germline CDR1 and CDR2: KGHSH and LQKENI. V lost 4 bases, J lost 7 bases, and 8 bases stayed unmatched. CDR3 size: 15 residues. The CDR3 protein is CASSQKPGQGNEQFF. In DNA, the CDR3 is TGTGCCAGCTCACAAAAACCCGGACAGGGGAATGAGCAGTTCTTC.

CDR3 DNA: TGTGCCAGCAGTTCTCAGGGAACTGGAAACACCATATATTTT. This gives the protein CASSSQGTGNTIYF. The chain employs TRBV6-5 and TRBJ1-3; a possible D gene is TRBD1 (5 bases). This CDR3 contains 14 residues. Germline V gives CDR1 MNHEY, CDR2 SVGAGI. With 4 bases removed from V and 2 bases from J, the gap between germline ends came to 9 bases.

The chain uses TRBV15 and TRBJ1-5, with D unclear. The length of the CDR3 is 15 residues. Germline assignment: CDR1 LNHNV and CDR2 YYDKDF (reference sequence). V gave up 1 base and J gave up 4 bases, with 11 bases separating them. The CDR3 sequence: CATSRGDRGNQPQHF. In nucleotides, the CDR3 is TGTGCCACCAGCAGAGGTGATCGGGGTAATCAGCCCCAGCATTTT.

The chain couples TRBV2 to TRBJ1-5, with D unresolved. Trimming pared 1 base from V and 3 bases from J, leaving 7 bases between. The CDR3 consists of 14 residues. Per germline, CDR1 SNHLY and CDR2 FYNNEI. The CDR3 protein is CASSEGGINQPQHF. In DNA, the CDR3 is TGTGCCAGCAGTGAAGGCGGGATCAATCAGCCCCAGCATTTT. The full variable domain, its missing parts supplied by reference TRBV2 and TRBJ1-5, is EPEVTQTPSHQVTQMGQEVILRCVPISNHLYFYWYRQILGQKVEFLVSFYNNEISEKSEIFDDQFSVERPDGSNFTLKIRSTKLEDSAMYFCASSEGGINQPQHFGDGTRLSIL.

This chain links TRBV7-9 with TRBJ1-3; TRBD1 matches at 7 bases. The ends lost 3 bases at V and 0 bases at J; junction bases unmatched: 5. From germline, CDR1 is SEHNR and CDR2 FQNEAQ (reference sequence). The CDR3 length is 16 residues. The CDR3 DNA is TGTGCCAGCAGCTTGCGGGACAGTAACTCTGGAAACACCATATATTTT. Translated, it gives CASSLRDSNSGNTIYF.

This clone was recorded only once. V gene TRBV30 combines with J gene TRBJ1-6; D might be TRBD1 (6 bases). This CDR3 has 17 residues. The V end lost 0 bases, the J end lost 9 bases, and 21 bases lay between the germline ends. Germline assignment: CDR1 GTSNPN and CDR2 SVGIG (reference sequence). For the CDR3, the DNA is TGTGCCTGGAGTGTAGACCCACTTACAGGGAAAGGTTCACCCCTCCACTTT. It encodes CAWSVDPLTGKGSPLHF. The whole variable domain, filled in from reference TRBV30 and TRBJ1-6, reads SQTIHQWPATLVQPVGSPLSLECTVEGTSNPNLYWYRQAAGRGLQLLFYSVGIGQISSEVPQNLSASRPQDRQFILSSKKLLLSDSGFYLCAWSVDPLTGKGSPLHFGNGTRLTVT.